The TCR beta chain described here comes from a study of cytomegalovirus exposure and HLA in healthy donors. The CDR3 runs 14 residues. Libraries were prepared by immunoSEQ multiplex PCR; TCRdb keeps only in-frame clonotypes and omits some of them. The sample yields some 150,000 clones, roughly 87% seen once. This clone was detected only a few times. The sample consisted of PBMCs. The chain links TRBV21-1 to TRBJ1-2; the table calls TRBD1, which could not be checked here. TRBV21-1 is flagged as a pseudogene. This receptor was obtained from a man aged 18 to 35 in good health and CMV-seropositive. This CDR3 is CASSTGTANYGYTF. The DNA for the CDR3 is TGTGCCAGCAGCACCGGGACAGCTAACTATGGCTACACCTTC.